This is a list of T cell receptor beta chains from one sample in a study of Graves' ophthalmopathy and Graves' hyperthyroidism. TCRdb re-called the multiplex PCR reads through MiXCR, storing one row per CDR3 protein. The sample lists roughly 400,000 distinct CDR3 sequences; 15% were seen once. Material: peripheral blood. The source is a woman aged 18 to 35 with stable Graves' hyperthyroidism. Both conserved end residues are part of each CDR3. Fields, in order: clone size, D gene, V gene, J gene, CDR3 protein, CDR3 DNA. The D gene is left open where the match is weak. Not every row has a clone size; where given, it reads once, few, many or a size class.

>few|TRBD2|TRBV10-1|TRBJ2-7
CASRKGGGTPSRPGREQYF
TGCGCCAGCAGGAAAGGCGGGGGGACCCCTTCGCGGCCCGGACGCGAGCAGTACTTC
>many|NA|TRBV24-1|TRBJ1-5
CATSGDNSNQPQHF
TGTGCCACCAGTGGCGACAATAGCAATCAGCCCCAGCATTTT
>many|NA|TRBV24-1|TRBJ2-5
CATSDSFMETQYF
TGTGCCACCAGTGACTCCTTTATGGAGACCCAGTACTTC
>many|NA|TRBV6-2/TRBV6-3|TRBJ1-5
CASHPQPSRGGQPQHF
TGTGCCAGCCATCCTCAACCTTCCAGGGGCGGGCAGCCCCAGCATTTT
>NA|TRBD1|TRBV12-3/TRBV12-4|TRBJ2-1
CASSQGQGAINEQFF
TGTGCCAGCAGTCAAGGACAGGGGGCTATAAATGAGCAGTTCTTC
>many|NA|TRBV29-1|TRBJ1-1
CSVAQTQLTEAFF
TGCAGCGTTGCCCAAACACAGCTCACTGAAGCTTTCTTT
>many|NA|TRBV15|TRBJ1-1
CATSRDKLNTEAFF
TGTGCCACCAGCAGAGACAAACTGAACACTGAAGCTTTCTTT
>many|TRBD1|TRBV6-1|TRBJ2-7
CASPDRNYEQYF
TGTGCCAGCCCGGACAGGAACTACGAGCAGTACTTC
>many|NA|TRBV6-1|TRBJ1-2
CASSRTVGVPNGYTF
TGTGCCAGCAGTAGAACCGTGGGAGTACCAAATGGCTACACCTTC
>NA|NA|TRBV19|TRBJ1-6
CASSKNPRNSPLHF
TGTGCCAGTAGTAAAAACCCCCGAAATTCACCCCTCCACTTT
>many|NA|TRBV12-3/TRBV12-4|TRBJ2-2
CASSFHRATNTGELFF
TGTGCCAGCAGTTTTCACCGGGCCACGAACACCGGGGAGCTGTTTTTT
>many|NA|TRBV15|TRBJ1-1
CATSREGNTEAFF
TGTGCCACCAGCCGAGAAGGGAACACTGAAGCTTTCTTT
>few|NA|TRBV20-1|TRBJ2-2
CSGQGSRFDTGELFF
TGCAGCGGGCAGGGGAGTAGATTTGACACCGGGGAGCTGTTTTTT
>few|TRBD2|TRBV3-1|TRBJ2-2
CASKSLAGTGELFF
TGTGCCAGCAAGTCTCTAGCGGGGACCGGGGAGCTGTTTTTT
>NA|NA|TRBV4-1|TRBJ1-1
CASSQPPFAKNTEAFF
TGCGCCAGCAGCCAACCCCCGTTTGCGAAGAACACTGAAGCTTTCTTT